This entry features one T cell receptor beta chain sequence. Some clones are missing from TCRdb's copy, which holds only in-frame ones; the method was immunoSEQ multiplex PCR. The sample has some 100,000 clones, around 81% seen once. This entry is derived from a study of blood T cell repertoires in COVID-19. On the study more broadly: The samples span acute and convalescent COVID-19 from the United States, Italy and Spain. PBMCs, B-cell-depleted T cells, or T cells provided the cDNA or gDNA that made up the material.

This TCR derives from a man aged 45-65 years with active or convalescent COVID-19. The sample comprised peripheral blood.

CDR3 DNA: TGTGCTAGTGGCCAGGACAATTTCCCCACAGATACGCAGTATTTT. It translates to CASGQDNFPTDTQYF. The chain joins TRBV12-5 to TRBJ2-3; perhaps TRBD1 as D (5 bases). Trimming removed 6 bases at V and 2 bases at J, with 15 bases between. CDR1 LGHNT and CDR2 FRNRAP come from the germline V gene. The CDR3 runs 15 residues. The whole variable domain, remainder taken from reference TRBV12-5 and TRBJ2-3, is DARVTQTPRHKVTEMGQEVTMRCQPILGHNTVFWYRQTMMQGLELLAYFRNRAPLDDSGMPKDRFSAEMPDATLATLKIQPSEPRDSAVYFCASGQDNFPTDTQYFGPGTRLTVL.